This T cell receptor beta chain was documented in a study of T cells in Graves' hyperthyroidism and ophthalmopathy. In making diagnoses, clinical symptoms, serum thyroxine and TRAb, thyroid ultrasound and orbital computed tomography were all used. Regions amplified from RNA transcripts were the TCR beta CDR3 regions. The HTBI set primed first-round TCR CDR3 RT-PCR. MiXCR, applied by TCRdb to the multiplex PCR reads, yields one record per CDR3 protein. The sample comprises under 350,000 distinct CDR3 sequences, around a sixth of which are singletons, and under 55% rests with the top ten. At least ten counts were recorded for this clonotype. Its antigen is not known. Overall study findings and caveats: Median prediction lead before ophthalmopathy onset was 5 to 7 months with the model. From stable hyperthyroidism, ophthalmopathy was separated by a 13 V-J model.

The source material was blood. This receptor was obtained from a woman between 50 and 59 years old with Graves' hyperthyroidism.

CDR3 residues: CASSYSASGATGELFF. CDR3 nucleotide sequence: TGTGCCAGCAGTTACTCGGCTAGCGGGGCTACCGGGGAGCTGTTTTTT. This sequence joins TRBV6-6 and TRBJ2-2; 9 positions agree with TRBD2. The CDR3 extends over 16 amino acids. Trimming removed 0 bases from V and 5 bases from J; junction bases left unmatched: 4. Germline V gene data show CDR1 as MNHNY and CDR2 as SVGAGI (reference sequence).